Reported below is one TCR beta chain. Living in about two dozen US areas, the participants were between roughly 18 and 90 years of age. Participant-reported clinical history was the basis for cohort assignment. The data stem from a study of blood T cell repertoires in COVID-19. Trimming stripped 1 base from V and 1 base from J, with 10 bases between. This CDR3 spans 15 amino acids. The germline V gene encodes CDR1 MGHDK and CDR2 SYGVNS. Assay: immunoSEQ multiplex PCR; the TCRdb copy retains only in-frame clones and omits some. The sample yields under 450,000 clones, roughly nine tenths seen once. This receptor was taken from a woman aged 40 to 50 who had been exposed to COVID-19. Material: PBMCs or T cells enriched from blood (not recorded which). This chain links TRBV25-1 with TRBJ1-1; D call uncertain. The CDR3, as DNA: TGTGCCAGCAGTGAATCAGAGGCATCGAACACTGAAGCTTTCTTT. Residues: CASSESEASNTEAFF.